Presented here are 12 T cell receptor beta chains from one specimen sequenced in a study of CD8+CD57+ T cells in acquired aplastic anemia. Genomic DNA, serving as template, underwent TCR beta VDJ and CDR3 profiling. TCRdb reprocessed the reads with MiXCR, giving one entry per CDR3 protein. This repertoire shows under 350,000 distinct CDR3 sequences, under 60% found once; its top ten account for 1% to 1.5%. Previously, flow cytometry had revealed CD8+CD57+ cell expansion in the patients chosen for sequencing. What was sequenced was sorted CD4+, CD8+, or CD8+CD57+ T cells (not recorded which) from PBMCs. All receptors derive from a human donor with aplastic anemia.

This chain's CDR3 is CSARTLTYTF. The CDR3 DNA is TGCAGTGCTAGAACCCTGACGTACACCTTC. The chain employs TRBV20-1 and TRBJ1-2; no clear D gene. There are 10 residues in the CDR3. V lost 2 bases and J lost 11, with 9 bases in between. CDR1 is DFQATT, CDR2 SNEGSKA, per germline (reference sequence).

The V call is TRBV7-6, the J call TRBJ2-2, with D perhaps matching TRBD2 (5 bases). The CDR3 has 15 amino acids. CDR1 and CDR2 from the germline V gene are SGHVS and FNYEAQ. V was pared by 1 base and J by 3 bases, with 9 bases between. The CDR3 DNA reads TGTGCCAGCAGCTTAGTAACTAGGGACACCGGGGAGCTGTTTTTT. Protein: CASSLVTRDTGELFF.

V is TRBV15 and J is TRBJ2-3; D gene ambiguous. V lost 1 base and J lost 0, with 5 bases in between. The germline V gene encodes CDR1 LNHNV and CDR2 YYDKDF (reference sequence). The CDR3 length is 14 residues. The chain's CDR3 is CATSRVDSTDTQYF. The CDR3 nucleotides read TGTGCCACCAGCAGAGTGGATAGCACAGATACGCAGTATTTT.

The chain couples TRBV30 to TRBJ2-7; TRBD2 matches at 9 bases. The CDR3 spans 12 residues. V shed 4 bases, J shed 5 bases, and the junction held 3 bases outside the gene matches. Germline V gene lookup returns CDR1 GTSNPN and CDR2 SVGIG (reference sequence). The CDR3 protein is CAWISGSNEQYF. CDR3 DNA: TGTGCCTGGATTAGCGGGAGCAACGAGCAGTACTTC.

Regarding this clonotype: The junction departs from the called germline gene at one end, perhaps through a read error. Here the CDR3 reads CASSFSSGSGGELFF. The CDR3, as DNA: TGTGCCAGCAGCTTCTCTAGCGGGAGTGGCGGGGAGCTGTTTTTT. The J gene is TRBJ2-2, the V gene TRBV5-1; 10 bases are a match to TRBD2. The V gene's germline CDR1 is SGHRS and CDR2 YFSETQ. There are 15 residues in the CDR3.

This clonotype was seen more than once but under ten times. The chain links TRBV15 to TRBJ1-1; 10 bases line up with TRBD1. Germline-derived CDR1 and CDR2 are LNHNV and YYDKDF (reference sequence). V shed 5 bases, J shed 4 bases, and the junction held 4 bases outside the gene matches. This CDR3 has 14 amino acids. The CDR3 region is CATSGDRGSTEAFF. The CDR3 coding sequence is TGTGCCACCAGCGGGGACAGGGGTAGCACTGAAGCTTTCTTT.

The chain joins TRBV10-3 to TRBJ2-7; no definite D call. The CDR3 loop spans 12 amino acids. Trimming removed 8 bases from V and 1 base from J, with 9 bases in between. Germline CDR1 ENHRY, CDR2 SYGVKD. The CDR3 loop is CAIRAESYEQYF. For the CDR3, the DNA is TGTGCCATCCGGGCCGAATCCTACGAGCAGTACTTC.

V gene TRBV20-1 combines with J gene TRBJ2-3, with 7 bases that match TRBD2. This CDR3 is built from 14 residues. V was clipped by 8 bases and J by 0 bases; unmatched bases: 8. Germline assignment: CDR1 DFQATT and CDR2 SNEGSKA (reference sequence). CDR3 sequence: CSTISGTSTDTQYF. Written as DNA, the CDR3 is TGCAGTACTATAAGCGGGACTAGCACAGATACGCAGTATTTT.

This clonotype was recorded at least ten times. V gene TRBV28 combines with J gene TRBJ1-4, with a weak D call TRBD1 (6 bases). The CDR3 extends over 14 amino acids. Per germline, CDR1 MDHEN and CDR2 SYDVKM. The V and J ends lost 5 bases and 3 bases respectively, with 10 bases between them. CDR3 amino acids: CASSTGFANEKLFF. CDR3 sequence (DNA): TGTGCCAGCAGTACAGGGTTTGCTAATGAAAAACTGTTTTTT.

This chain joins TRBV11-2 and TRBJ2-7; D is unclear. Trimming took 5 bases from V and 5 from J, leaving 13 bases between them. Germline values: CDR1 SGHAT, CDR2 FQNNGV. CDR3 length: 13 amino acids. The CDR3, as DNA: TGTGCCAGCAGCCCTCGTCCTGGTAACGAGCAGTACTTC. It yields the protein CASSPRPGNEQYF. Using reference TRBV11-2 and TRBJ2-7 for the parts outside the CDR3, the full variable domain is EAGVAQSPRYKIIEKRQSVAFWCNPISGHATLYWYQQILGQGPKLLIQFQNNGVVDDSQLPKDRFSAERLKGVDSTLKIQPAKLEDSAVYLCASSPRPGNEQYFGPGTRLTVT.

V usage is TRBV19 and J usage is TRBJ1-6, with 10 bases identical to TRBD1. Germline V lookup: CDR1 LNHDA, CDR2 SQIVND (reference sequence). The CDR3 has 14 amino acids. J gave up 10 bases and V 6 bases, and 6 bases lay outside the gene matches. The CDR3 DNA follows: TGTGCCAGTAGGAAGGGGACAGGGGAGTCACCCCTCCACTTT. Protein sequence: CASRKGTGESPLHF.

The chain links TRBV10-3 to TRBJ2-3, with D perhaps matching TRBD2 (6 bases). Germline V gene sequence: CDR1 ENHRY, CDR2 SYGVKD. The CDR3 extends over 15 amino acids. The V gene lost 7 bases and the J gene lost 0 bases, with 14 bases spanning the gap. The CDR3 sequence is CAINPGLSSTDTQYF. The CDR3 DNA is TGTGCCATCAATCCGGGACTTTCTAGCACAGATACGCAGTATTTT.